The entry that follows covers one TCR beta chain sequence. Its antigen is not known. The data stem from a study of Ad26.COV2.S vaccination and SARS-CoV-2 variants. Study-level background: Ad26.COV2.S arm of COV1001 included the donor. Study-wide points: Non-spike TCR breadth showed similarity between vaccine and placebo recipients.

CDR1 and CDR2 (germline): SGDLS, YYNGEE. The V end lost 2 bases, the J end lost 3 bases, and 12 bases lay between the germline ends. The CDR3 is 15 amino acids. Only in-frame clones appear in the TCRdb table, and some are missing; sequencing was by immunoSEQ multiplex PCR. Of hundreds of thousands of clones detected, 88% appear once; the ten largest clones hold around 6.4%. As to treatment: 15 to 20 received Ad26.COV2.S at low or high dose, single or two shots; about 5 received placebo; per-sample allocation not given. Samples were taken on day 63 after the first vaccine or placebo injection. The chain has TRBV9 and TRBJ2-1; perhaps TRBD1 as D (5 bases). The TCR originated in a person aged 18-60 years who received the Ad26.COV2.S COVID-19 vaccine or a placebo. Sequencing was performed on peripheral blood, taken in a trial of Ad26.COV2.S vaccine versus placebo. The chain's CDR3 is CASSVDSQFYNEQFF. CDR3 nucleotides: TGTGCCAGCAGCGTCGACAGTCAATTCTACAATGAGCAGTTCTTC. Using reference TRBV9 and TRBJ2-1 for the parts outside the CDR3, the full variable domain is DSGVTQTPKHLITATGQRVTLRCSPRSGDLSVYWYQQSLDQGLQFLIQYYNGEERAKGNILERFSAQQFPDLHSELNLSSLELGDSALYFCASSVDSQFYNEQFFGPGTRLTVL.